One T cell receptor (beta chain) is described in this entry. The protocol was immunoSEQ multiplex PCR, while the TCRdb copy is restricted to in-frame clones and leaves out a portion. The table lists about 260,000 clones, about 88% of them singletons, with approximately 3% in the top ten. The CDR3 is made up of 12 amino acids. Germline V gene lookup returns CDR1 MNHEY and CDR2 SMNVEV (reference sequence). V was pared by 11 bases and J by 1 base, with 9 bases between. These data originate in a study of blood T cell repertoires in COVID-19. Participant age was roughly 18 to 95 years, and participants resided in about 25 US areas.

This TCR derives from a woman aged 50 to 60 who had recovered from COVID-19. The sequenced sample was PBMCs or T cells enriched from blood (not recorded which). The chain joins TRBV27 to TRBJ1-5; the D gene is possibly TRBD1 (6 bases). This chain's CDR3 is CARQESNQPQHF. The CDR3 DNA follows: TGTGCCCGACAGGAGAGCAATCAGCCCCAGCATTTT.